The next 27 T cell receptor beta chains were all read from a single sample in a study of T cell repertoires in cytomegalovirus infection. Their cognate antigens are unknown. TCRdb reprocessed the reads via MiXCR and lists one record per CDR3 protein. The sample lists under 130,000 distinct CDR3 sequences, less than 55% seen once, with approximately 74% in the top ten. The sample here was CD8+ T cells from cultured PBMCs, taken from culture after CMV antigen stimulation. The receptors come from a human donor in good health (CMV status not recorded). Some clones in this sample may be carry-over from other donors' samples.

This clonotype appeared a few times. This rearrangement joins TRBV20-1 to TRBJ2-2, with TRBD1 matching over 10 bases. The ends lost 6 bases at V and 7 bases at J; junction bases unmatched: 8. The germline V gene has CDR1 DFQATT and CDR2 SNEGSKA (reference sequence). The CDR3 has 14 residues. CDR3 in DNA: TGCAGTGCAGGAGGGACAGGGGTTTTCGGGGAGCTGTTTTTT. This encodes CSAGGTGVFGELFF.

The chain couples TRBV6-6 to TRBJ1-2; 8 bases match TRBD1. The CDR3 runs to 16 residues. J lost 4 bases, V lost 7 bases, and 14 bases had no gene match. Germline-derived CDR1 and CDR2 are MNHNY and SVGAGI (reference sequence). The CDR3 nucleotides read TGTGCCAGCACGTTAGGCCTGACAGGGGACGGCTATGGCTACACCTTC. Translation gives CASTLGLTGDGYGYTF.

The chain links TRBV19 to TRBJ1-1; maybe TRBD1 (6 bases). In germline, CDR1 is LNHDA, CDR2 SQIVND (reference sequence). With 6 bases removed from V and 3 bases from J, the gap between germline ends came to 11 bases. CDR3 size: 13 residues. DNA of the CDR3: TGTGCCAGTAGAAAGACAGGTTACACTGAAGCTTTCTTT. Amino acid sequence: CASRKTGYTEAFF.

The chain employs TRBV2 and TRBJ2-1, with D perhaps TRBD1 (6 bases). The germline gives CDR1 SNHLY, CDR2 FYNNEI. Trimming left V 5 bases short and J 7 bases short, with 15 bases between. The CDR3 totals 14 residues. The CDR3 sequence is CASSFEQGQNEQFF. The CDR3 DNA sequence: TGTGCCAGCAGTTTCGAGCAGGGGCAAAATGAGCAGTTCTTC.

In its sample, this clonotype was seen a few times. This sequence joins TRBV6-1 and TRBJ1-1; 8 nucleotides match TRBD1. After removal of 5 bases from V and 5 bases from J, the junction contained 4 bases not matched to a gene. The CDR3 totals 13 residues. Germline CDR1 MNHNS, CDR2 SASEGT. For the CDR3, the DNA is TGTGCCAGCAGTCAAACAGGGGGAACTGAAGCTTTCTTT. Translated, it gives CASSQTGGTEAFF.

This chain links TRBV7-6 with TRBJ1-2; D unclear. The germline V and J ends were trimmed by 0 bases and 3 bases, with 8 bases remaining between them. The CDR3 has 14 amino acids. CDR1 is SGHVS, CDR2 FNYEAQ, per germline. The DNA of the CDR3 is TGTGCCAGCAGCTTAGCGGAGGAGGACTATGGCTACACCTTC. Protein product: CASSLAEEDYGYTF.

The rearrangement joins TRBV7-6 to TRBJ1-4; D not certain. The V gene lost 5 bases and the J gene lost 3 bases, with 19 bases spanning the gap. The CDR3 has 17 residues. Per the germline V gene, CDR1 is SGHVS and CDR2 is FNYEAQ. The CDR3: CASSLPIDWGPNEKLFF. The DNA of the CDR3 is TGTGCCAGCAGCCTTCCCATAGATTGGGGTCCTAATGAAAAACTGTTTTTT.

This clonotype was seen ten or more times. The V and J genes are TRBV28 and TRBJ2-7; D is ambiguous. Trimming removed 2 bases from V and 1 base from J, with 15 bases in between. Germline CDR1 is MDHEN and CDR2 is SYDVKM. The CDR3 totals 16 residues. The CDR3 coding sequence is TGTGCCAGCAGTTTAGCCCTCGAAGGCCTTTCCTACGAGCAGTACTTC. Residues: CASSLALEGLSYEQYF.

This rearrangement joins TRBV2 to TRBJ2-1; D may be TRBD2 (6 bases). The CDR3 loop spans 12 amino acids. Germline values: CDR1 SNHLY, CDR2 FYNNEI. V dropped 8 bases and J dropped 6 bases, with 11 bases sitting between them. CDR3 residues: CASPGRFNEQFF. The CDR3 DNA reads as TGTGCCAGCCCTGGGAGGTTCAATGAGCAGTTCTTC. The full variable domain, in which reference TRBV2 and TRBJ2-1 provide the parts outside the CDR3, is EPEVTQTPSHQVTQMGQEVILRCVPISNHLYFYWYRQILGQKVEFLVSFYNNEISEKSEIFDDQFSVERPDGSNFTLKIRSTKLEDSAMYFCASPGRFNEQFFGPGTRLTVL.

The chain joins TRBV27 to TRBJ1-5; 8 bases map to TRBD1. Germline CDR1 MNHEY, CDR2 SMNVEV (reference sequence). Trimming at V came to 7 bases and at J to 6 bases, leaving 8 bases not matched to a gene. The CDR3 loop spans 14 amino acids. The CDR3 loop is CASTAGGAGQPQHF. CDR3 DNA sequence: TGTGCCAGCACAGCAGGGGGCGCGGGTCAGCCCCAGCATTTT.

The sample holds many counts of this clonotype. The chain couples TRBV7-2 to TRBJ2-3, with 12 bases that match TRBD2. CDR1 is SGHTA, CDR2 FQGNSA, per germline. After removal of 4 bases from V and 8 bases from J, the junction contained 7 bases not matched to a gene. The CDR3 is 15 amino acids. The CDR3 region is CASSSTGTSGLTQYF. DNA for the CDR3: TGTGCCAGCAGCTCCACCGGGACTAGCGGGCTTACGCAGTATTTT.

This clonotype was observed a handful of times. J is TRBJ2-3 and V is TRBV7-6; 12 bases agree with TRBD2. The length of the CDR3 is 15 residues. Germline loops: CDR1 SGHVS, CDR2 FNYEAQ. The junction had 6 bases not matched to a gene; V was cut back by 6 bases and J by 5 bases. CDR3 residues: CASSRTSGALDTQYF. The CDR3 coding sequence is TGTGCCAGCAGTCGGACTAGCGGGGCCCTAGATACGCAGTATTTT.

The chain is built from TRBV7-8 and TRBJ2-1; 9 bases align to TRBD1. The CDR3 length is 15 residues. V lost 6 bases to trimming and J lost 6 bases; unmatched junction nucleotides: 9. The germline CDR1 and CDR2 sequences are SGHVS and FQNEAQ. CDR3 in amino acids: CASRQTGGAVNEQFF. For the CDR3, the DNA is TGTGCCAGCAGACAAACAGGGGGCGCAGTCAATGAGCAGTTCTTC.

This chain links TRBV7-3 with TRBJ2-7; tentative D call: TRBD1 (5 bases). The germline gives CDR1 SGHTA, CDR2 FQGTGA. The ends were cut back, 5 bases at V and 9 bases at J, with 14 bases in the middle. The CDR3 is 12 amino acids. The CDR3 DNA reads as TGTGCCAGCAGCCCGATCGGACATGGGCAGTACTTC. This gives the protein CASSPIGHGQYF.

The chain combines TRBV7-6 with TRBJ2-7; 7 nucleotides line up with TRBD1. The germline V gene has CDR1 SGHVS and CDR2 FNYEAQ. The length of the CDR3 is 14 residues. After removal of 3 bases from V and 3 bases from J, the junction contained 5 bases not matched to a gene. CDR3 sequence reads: CASSLAAGGYEQYF. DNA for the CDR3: TGTGCCAGCAGCTTGGCGGCAGGGGGCTACGAGCAGTACTTC.

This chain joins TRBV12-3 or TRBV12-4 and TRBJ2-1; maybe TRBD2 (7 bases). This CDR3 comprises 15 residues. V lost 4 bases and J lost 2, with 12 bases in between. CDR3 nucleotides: TGTGCCAGCAGTTCTATCGGGGGGCCCTACAATGAGCAGTTCTTC. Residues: CASSSIGGPYNEQFF.

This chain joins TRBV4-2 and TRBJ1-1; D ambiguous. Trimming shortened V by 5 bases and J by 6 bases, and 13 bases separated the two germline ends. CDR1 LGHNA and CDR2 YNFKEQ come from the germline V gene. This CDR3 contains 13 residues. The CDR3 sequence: CASSLGRWAEAFF. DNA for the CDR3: TGTGCCAGCAGCTTGGGGAGATGGGCTGAAGCTTTCTTT.

The CDR3, as DNA: TGCGCCAGCAGCTTGGGAGGGAACCTAGCCAAAAACATTCAGTACTTC. Translated: CASSLGGNLAKNIQYF. J is TRBJ2-4 and V is TRBV5-1, with D tentatively TRBD2 (5 bases). Germline V gives CDR1 SGHRS, CDR2 YFSETQ. Trimming left V 0 bases short and J 0 bases short, with 10 bases between. There are 16 residues in the CDR3.

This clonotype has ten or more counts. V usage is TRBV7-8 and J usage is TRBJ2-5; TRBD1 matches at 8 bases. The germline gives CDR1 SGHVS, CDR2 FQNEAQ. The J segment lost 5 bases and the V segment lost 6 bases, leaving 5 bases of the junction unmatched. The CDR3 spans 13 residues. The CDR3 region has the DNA TGTGCCAGCAGGTCAGGGGGCGACGAGACCCAGTACTTC. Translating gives CASRSGGDETQYF.

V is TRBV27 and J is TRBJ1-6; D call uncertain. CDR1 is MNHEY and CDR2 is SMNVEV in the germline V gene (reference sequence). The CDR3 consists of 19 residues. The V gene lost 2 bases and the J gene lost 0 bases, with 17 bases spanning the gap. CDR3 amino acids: CASSLTQIPRSSYNSPLHF. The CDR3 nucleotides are TGTGCCAGCAGTTTAACCCAGATACCCAGAAGCTCCTATAATTCACCCCTCCACTTT.

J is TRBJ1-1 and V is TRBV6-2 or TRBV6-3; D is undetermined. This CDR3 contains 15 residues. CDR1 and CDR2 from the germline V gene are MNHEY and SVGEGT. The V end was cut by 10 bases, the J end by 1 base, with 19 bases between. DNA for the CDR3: TGTGCCACAAATCAATACGAGGGAAAGAACACTGAAGCTTTCTTT. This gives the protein CATNQYEGKNTEAFF.

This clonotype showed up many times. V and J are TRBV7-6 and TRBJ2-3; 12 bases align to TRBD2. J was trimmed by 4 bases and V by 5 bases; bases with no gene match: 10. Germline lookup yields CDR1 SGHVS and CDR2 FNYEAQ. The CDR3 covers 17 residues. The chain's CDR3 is CASSDTLAGGNADTQYF. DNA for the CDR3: TGTGCCAGCAGCGACACACTAGCGGGGGGCAACGCAGATACGCAGTATTTT.

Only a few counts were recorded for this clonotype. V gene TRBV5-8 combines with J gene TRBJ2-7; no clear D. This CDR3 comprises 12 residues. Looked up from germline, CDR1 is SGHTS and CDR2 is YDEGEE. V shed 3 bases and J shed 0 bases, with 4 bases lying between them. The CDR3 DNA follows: TGTGCCAGCAGCTCGATCTCCTACGAGCAGTACTTC. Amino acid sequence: CASSSISYEQYF. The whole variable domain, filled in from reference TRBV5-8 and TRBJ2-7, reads EAGVTQSPTHLIKTRGQQATLRCSPISGHTSVYWYQQALGLGLQFLLWYDEGEERNRGNFPPRFSGRQFPNYSSELNVNALELEDSALYLCASSSISYEQYFGPGTRLTVT.

CDR3 in DNA: TGTGCCAGCAGCCTCCGGACTAGCGGGGAAGAGACCCAGTACTTC. As protein: CASSLRTSGEETQYF. The chain couples TRBV4-2 to TRBJ2-5; 12 nucleotides line up with TRBD2. The CDR3 totals 15 residues. V lost 4 bases, J lost 3 bases, and 3 bases stayed unmatched. Germline V gene sequence: CDR1 LGHNA, CDR2 YNFKEQ.

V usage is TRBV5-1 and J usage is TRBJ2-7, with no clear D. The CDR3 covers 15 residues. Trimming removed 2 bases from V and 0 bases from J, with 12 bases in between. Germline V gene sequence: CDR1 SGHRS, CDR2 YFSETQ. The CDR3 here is CASSLNSSPSYEQYF. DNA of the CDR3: TGCGCCAGCAGCTTAAATTCCTCCCCCTCCTACGAGCAGTACTTC. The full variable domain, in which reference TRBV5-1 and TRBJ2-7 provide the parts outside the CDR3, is KAGVTQTPRYLIKTRGQQVTLSCSPISGHRSVSWYQQTPGQGLQFLFEYFSETQRNKGNFPGRFSGRQFSNSRSEMNVSTLELGDSALYLCASSLNSSPSYEQYFGPGTRLTVT.

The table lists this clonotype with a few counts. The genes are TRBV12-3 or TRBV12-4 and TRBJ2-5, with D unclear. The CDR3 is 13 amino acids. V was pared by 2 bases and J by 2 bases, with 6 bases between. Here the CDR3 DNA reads TGTGCCAGCAGTTTAAGCAGGCAAGAGACCCAGTACTTC. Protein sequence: CASSLSRQETQYF.

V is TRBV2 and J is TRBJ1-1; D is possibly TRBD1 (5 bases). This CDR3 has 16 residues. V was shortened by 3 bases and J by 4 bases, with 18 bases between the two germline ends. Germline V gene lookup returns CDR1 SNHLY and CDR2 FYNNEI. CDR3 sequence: CASSDSSLGVGTEAFF. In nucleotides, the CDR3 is TGTGCCAGCAGTGATTCCTCCTTGGGGGTTGGCACTGAAGCTTTCTTT.